Presented here are 28 T cell receptor beta chains from one specimen sequenced in a study of beta chain features in type 1 diabetes. The study reverse transcribed the entire isolated RNA, so it sequenced expressed TCRB transcripts. Assay used: immunoSEQ multiplex PCR; TCRdb lists only in-frame clones, some missing. Of about 650,000 clones listed, around 11% were seen once; the top ten hold roughly 0.11%. Their specific antigens are unknown. Study-level findings and limits: Among all four CD4+ subsets, Type 1 diabetes patients had TCRB CDR3s that were moderately but significantly shorter.

Material: naive CD4+ T cells from blood. Receptors were obtained from a man aged 30 to 39 with type 1 diabetes.

This clone has just a few counts. V usage is TRBV5-1 and J usage is TRBJ2-5; a weak D match, TRBD2 (6 bases). The V gene lost 0 bases and the J gene lost 5 bases, with 14 bases spanning the gap. CDR3 length: 15 amino acids. Germline loops: CDR1 SGHRS, CDR2 YFSETQ. The chain's CDR3 is CASSLVGKEGETQYF. The CDR3 nucleotides are TGCGCCAGCAGCTTGGTGGGGAAGGAGGGGGAGACCCAGTACTTC.

The chain employs TRBV6-5 and TRBJ2-5, with 9 nucleotides matching TRBD2. The CDR3 runs to 15 residues. Germline trimming cut 0 bases from V and 5 bases from J; bases unmatched to any gene: 4. CDR1 MNHEY and CDR2 SVGAGI come from the germline V gene. The DNA of the CDR3 is TGTGCCAGCAGTTACTCGACGCTAGCGGGGGAGACCCAGTACTTC. Translated: CASSYSTLAGETQYF.

The sample holds a few counts of this clone. This sequence joins TRBV5-1 and TRBJ2-1; TRBD1 or TRBD2 may be the D gene (5 bases each). V was shortened by 0 bases and J by 7 bases, with 17 bases between the two germline ends. This CDR3 has 16 amino acids. Germline CDR1 reads SGHRS; CDR2 reads YFSETQ. CDR3: CASSLGPSRAINEQFF. Written as DNA, the CDR3 is TGCGCCAGCAGCTTGGGCCCTAGCAGGGCGATTAATGAGCAGTTCTTC.

V is TRBV7-2 and J is TRBJ2-1, with TRBD2 matching over 12 bases. The CDR3 consists of 15 residues. Germline assignment: CDR1 SGHTA and CDR2 FQGNSA. J gave up 8 bases and V 5 bases, and 7 bases lay outside the gene matches. The CDR3 nucleotides read TGTGCCAGCAGCCGATTGGGACTAGCGGGCGATGAGCAGTTCTTC. Residues: CASSRLGLAGDEQFF.

The rearrangement joins TRBV21-1 to TRBJ2-4; the table names TRBD1, a call not compared with the DNA. TRBV21-1 represents a pseudogene. There are 15 residues in the CDR3. The CDR3 nucleotides read TGTGCCAGCCGGGACAGGGAATTGGTTGTTCTTTTTCAGTACTTC. It is translated as CASRDRELVVLFQYF.

This clone was found a few times. The chain combines TRBV7-2 with TRBJ2-2; D remains ambiguous. The CDR3 is 12 amino acids. CDR1 and CDR2 (germline): SGHTA, FQGNSA. V was cut by 4 bases and J by 3 bases, with 3 bases left in between. The CDR3 sequence: CASSYYTGELFF. DNA of the CDR3: TGTGCCAGCAGCTACTACACCGGGGAGCTGTTTTTT.

This chain joins TRBV25-1 and TRBJ2-3; 10 bases match TRBD1. V shed 7 bases, J shed 2 bases, and the junction held 9 bases outside the gene matches. Looked up from germline, CDR1 is MGHDK and CDR2 is SYGVNS. The CDR3 is 16 residues long. CDR3 DNA sequence: TGTGCCAGCAACGCCGGGACAGGGGCCTACACAGATACGCAGTATTTT. It translates to CASNAGTGAYTDTQYF.

The chain recombines TRBV7-2 with TRBJ2-1, with 12 bases aligning to TRBD2. The V segment lost 4 bases and the J segment 9 bases; nucleotides outside the gene matches: 7. This CDR3 has 15 residues. CDR1 and CDR2 (germline): SGHTA, FQGNSA. As DNA, the CDR3 is TGTGCCAGCAGCTCCGGACTAGCGGGGTCGGTTGAGCAGTTCTTC. Translated, it gives CASSSGLAGSVEQFF.

This clone turned up a few times. The rearrangement joins TRBV7-2 to TRBJ1-5; no clear D. Per germline, CDR1 SGHTA and CDR2 FQGNSA. The CDR3 spans 13 residues. V was pared by 5 bases and J by 5 bases, with 10 bases between. CDR3 sequence: CASSPQYDQPQHF. The DNA of the CDR3 is TGTGCCAGCAGCCCTCAGTACGATCAGCCCCAGCATTTT.

The V call is TRBV7-2, the J call TRBJ1-2, with TRBD1 identical over 7 bases. Germline V gene data show CDR1 as SGHTA and CDR2 as FQGNSA. CDR3 length equals 14 residues. The ends lost 3 bases at V and 4 bases at J; junction bases unmatched: 5. CDR3 coding DNA: TGTGCCAGCAGCTTTCTACAGGGGTCCTATGGCTACACCTTC. Translating gives CASSFLQGSYGYTF.

The chain joins TRBV30 to TRBJ2-1, with 15 nucleotides matching TRBD2. Trimming at V came to 6 bases and at J to 7 bases, leaving 13 bases not matched to a gene. Per germline, CDR1 GTSNPN and CDR2 SVGIG (reference sequence). The CDR3 is 17 residues long. The CDR3 region is CACGRYGGLAGGNEQFF. The DNA of the CDR3 is TGTGCCTGTGGGCGGTATGGTGGACTAGCGGGGGGGAATGAGCAGTTCTTC.

This clone was detected only a few times. The chain couples TRBV19 to TRBJ1-5; D possibly corresponds to TRBD1 (6 bases). V was clipped by 5 bases and J by 3 bases, with 8 bases between them. The CDR3 loop spans 13 amino acids. The V gene's germline CDR1 is LNHDA and CDR2 SQIVND (reference sequence). In nucleotides, the CDR3 is TGTGCCAGTAGTCAGGGGCCCAATCAGCCCCAGCATTTT. Translated, it gives CASSQGPNQPQHF.

The chain combines TRBV28 with TRBJ2-1; 10 bases agree with TRBD1. CDR3 length equals 15 residues. V was clipped by 9 bases and J by 7 bases; unmatched bases: 12. CDR1 is MDHEN and CDR2 is SYDVKM in the germline V gene. Written as DNA, the CDR3 is TGTGCCAGTCTGAAGGGGGACAGGGGAAATAATGAGCAGTTCTTC. Translating gives CASLKGDRGNNEQFF. Together with reference TRBV28 and TRBJ2-1, the CDR3 gives the full variable domain: DVKVTQSSRYLVKRTGEKVFLECVQDMDHENMFWYRQDPGLGLRLIYFSYDVKMKEKGDIPEGYSVSREKKERFSLILESASTNQTSMYLCASLKGDRGNNEQFFGPGTRLTVL.

The rearrangement uses TRBV7-2 and TRBJ2-7; 7 nucleotides match TRBD1. Germline lookup yields CDR1 SGHTA and CDR2 FQGNSA. This CDR3 is 17 amino acids long. The V segment lost 1 base and the J segment 0 bases; nucleotides outside the gene matches: 9. This chain's CDR3 is CASSLEFDRDLSYEQYF. CDR3 coding DNA: TGTGCCAGCAGCTTAGAATTCGACAGGGACCTCTCCTACGAGCAGTACTTC.

The rearrangement uses TRBV13 and TRBJ2-5; 9 bases are a match to TRBD1. The CDR3 extends over 15 amino acids. Trimming cost V 3 bases and J 0 bases; bases outside gene matches: 2. In germline, CDR1 is PRHDT, CDR2 FYEKMQ (reference sequence). The CDR3 region has the DNA TGTGCCAGCAGCTTTGGGACAGGGTACCAAGAGACCCAGTACTTC. It yields the protein CASSFGTGYQETQYF.

The CDR3 here is CASSLWRGSFDVLTF. In nucleotides, the CDR3 is TGCGCCAGCAGCCTATGGAGGGGATCCTTCGACGTCCTGACTTTC. The J gene is TRBJ2-6, the V gene TRBV5-1, with TRBD2 as a possible D gene (6 bases). CDR1 and CDR2 from the germline V gene are SGHRS and YFSETQ. This CDR3 is built from 15 residues. The V end was cut by 4 bases, the J end by 11 bases, with 19 bases between.

V is TRBV10-3 and J is TRBJ2-5, with TRBD2 matching 7 bases. V shed 6 bases and J 2 bases; nucleotides not matched to a gene: 6. Germline loops: CDR1 ENHRY, CDR2 SYGVKD. CDR3 length equals 14 residues. For the CDR3, the DNA is TGTGCCATCAGAGGAGCGGGGACTCAAGAGACCCAGTACTTC. The encoded protein is CAIRGAGTQETQYF.

This clone was recorded a few times. The chain carries TRBV28 and TRBJ2-7; a possible D gene is TRBD2 (5 bases). Looked up from germline, CDR1 is MDHEN and CDR2 is SYDVKM. V lost 10 bases and J 4 bases, leaving 8 bases between the germline ends. This CDR3 is built from 10 residues. The CDR3, as DNA: TGTGCCACAAGAGGGTACGAGCAGTACTTC. Encoded protein: CATRGYEQYF.

The V call is TRBV28, the J call TRBJ1-6; 9 bases agree with TRBD1. This CDR3 region has 14 residues. The V gene end was trimmed by 3 bases and the J gene end by 8 bases; junction bases not matched to a gene: 2. Germline values: CDR1 MDHEN, CDR2 SYDVKM. CDR3 residues: CASSLTGGYSPLHF. The CDR3 DNA reads as TGTGCCAGCAGTTTGACAGGGGGATATTCACCCCTCCACTTT.

The chain's CDR3 is CASGIAGTGIYEQYF. For the CDR3, the DNA is TGTGCCAGCGGCATTGCCGGGACAGGGATCTACGAGCAGTACTTC. The chain links TRBV7-9 to TRBJ2-7, with 9 bases fitting TRBD1. Germline V gene data show CDR1 as SEHNR and CDR2 as FQNEAQ (reference sequence). V trimming: 8 bases; J trimming: 3 bases; junction bases outside the gene matches: 11. The CDR3 runs to 15 residues. Full variable domain (missing parts from reference TRBV7-9 and TRBJ2-7): DTGVSQNPRHKITKRGQNVTFRCDPISEHNRLYWYRQTLGQGPEFLTYFQNEAQLEKSRLLSDRFSAERPKGSFSTLEIQRTEQGDSAMYLCASGIAGTGIYEQYFGPGTRLTVT.

V gene TRBV18 combines with J gene TRBJ1-1; 7 bases map to TRBD1. CDR3 length: 15 residues. The J segment lost 0 bases and the V segment lost 4 bases, leaving 5 bases of the junction unmatched. Germline V lookup: CDR1 KGHSH, CDR2 LQKENI. This CDR3 reads CASSLWTGMNTEAFF. CDR3 bases: TGTGCCAGCTCACTATGGACAGGCATGAACACTGAAGCTTTCTTT.

This clone was seen a few times. The rearrangement links TRBV11-1 to TRBJ2-3, with 8 nucleotides matching TRBD1. CDR1 and CDR2 from the germline V gene are SGHAT and FQDESV (reference sequence). V was pared by 5 bases and J by 4 bases, with 5 bases of the junction left unmatched. The CDR3 covers 14 residues. The CDR3 loop is CASSPDRAADTQYF. The CDR3 DNA sequence: TGTGCCAGCAGCCCGGACAGGGCAGCAGATACGCAGTATTTT.

The chain joins TRBV30 to TRBJ1-5, with TRBD1 matching 7 bases. Germline loops: CDR1 GTSNPN, CDR2 SVGIG (reference sequence). The CDR3 is 14 residues long. Unmatched junction bases numbered 5, after V lost 3 bases and J lost 3 bases. The CDR3 DNA is TGTGCCTGGAGCGCCGGGACAGTCAATCAGCCCCAGCATTTT. Residues: CAWSAGTVNQPQHF.

J is TRBJ2-5 and V is TRBV27; TRBD1 agrees at 7 bases. Germline assignment: CDR1 MNHEY and CDR2 SMNVEV (reference sequence). Trimming at V came to 0 bases and at J to 5 bases, leaving 6 bases not matched to a gene. The CDR3 contains 15 residues. The CDR3 is CASSLSGGARETQYF. CDR3 in DNA: TGTGCCAGCAGTTTATCAGGGGGCGCGAGGGAGACCCAGTACTTC.

The sample holds one count of this clone. The genes are TRBV2 and TRBJ2-6; D gene ambiguous. The CDR3 extends over 15 amino acids. V lost 4 bases and J 0 bases, leaving 7 bases between the germline ends. Germline V lookup: CDR1 SNHLY, CDR2 FYNNEI. CDR3 residues: CASSVQYSGANVLTF. For the CDR3, the DNA is TGTGCCAGCAGTGTTCAGTACTCTGGGGCCAACGTCCTGACTTTC. The full variable domain, its missing parts supplied by reference TRBV2 and TRBJ2-6, is EPEVTQTPSHQVTQMGQEVILRCVPISNHLYFYWYRQILGQKVEFLVSFYNNEISEKSEIFDDQFSVERPDGSNFTLKIRSTKLEDSAMYFCASSVQYSGANVLTFGAGSRLTVL.

The chain combines TRBV30 with TRBJ1-5; unclear D gene. The V gene lost 0 bases and the J gene lost 5 bases, with 8 bases spanning the gap. Germline V gene sequence: CDR1 GTSNPN, CDR2 SVGIG (reference sequence). CDR3 length: 13 residues. The CDR3 nucleotides are TGTGCCTGGAGTGTAAGGGAAGATCAGCCCCAGCATTTT. Translation gives CAWSVREDQPQHF. Full variable domain (missing parts from reference TRBV30 and TRBJ1-5): SQTIHQWPATLVQPVGSPLSLECTVEGTSNPNLYWYRQAAGRGLQLLFYSVGIGQISSEVPQNLSASRPQDRQFILSSKKLLLSDSGFYLCAWSVREDQPQHFGDGTRLSIL.

Notes on this clone: Other DNA variants within this sample encode the same CDR3. The J gene is TRBJ1-5, the V gene TRBV5-1, with no clear D. The length of the CDR3 is 14 residues. The V gene lost 0 bases and the J gene lost 4 bases, with 8 bases spanning the gap. CDR1 SGHRS and CDR2 YFSETQ come from the germline V gene. The CDR3 spells CASSLGGGNQPQHF. CDR3 nucleotides: TGCGCCAGCAGCTTGGGGGGAGGAAATCAGCCCCAGCATTTT.

A note on this clone: Since a much larger clone is just one base distant, this may be a read error. The V gene is TRBV11-3, the J gene TRBJ2-6; unclear D gene. CDR3 length equals 11 residues. The germline V gene encodes CDR1 SGHNT and CDR2 YENEEA. Between the trimmed V and J ends, which lost 10 bases and 2 bases, there was a span of 3 bases. The CDR3 reads CATAGANVLTF. Here the CDR3 DNA reads TGTGCCACCGCTGGGGCCAACGTCCTGACTTTC. Based on the CDR3 plus reference TRBV11-3 and TRBJ2-6, the full variable domain is EAGVVQSPRYKIIEKKQPVAFWCNPISGHNTLYWYLQNLGQGPELLIRYENEEAVDDSQLPKDRFSAERLKGVDSTLKIQPAELGDSAVYLCATAGANVLTFGAGSRLTVL.